These 27 T cell receptor beta chains were all obtained from the same sample, sequenced in a study. TCRdb reprocessed the 5' RACE reads via MiXCR and lists one record per CDR3 protein. The sample lists around 30,000 distinct CDR3 sequences, roughly a quarter occurring once. Sequencing used memory CD4+ T cells sorted from blood. Described subset: memory CD4+ T cells, CD4+CD45RO+CD25-. The receptors originated from a female donor with breast cancer.

The chain uses TRBV28 and TRBJ2-3; D is possibly TRBD2 (5 bases). Trimming took 2 bases from V and 0 from J, leaving 12 bases between them. This CDR3 contains 16 residues. Looked up from germline, CDR1 is MDHEN and CDR2 is SYDVKM. CDR3 loop: CASSLGTRPSTDTQYF. The CDR3 DNA sequence: TGTGCCAGCAGTTTAGGTACTAGACCTAGCACAGATACGCAGTATTTT.

As regards this clonotype: A read error may produce the germline difference seen at one junction end. The chain joins TRBV7-9 to TRBJ2-5; D tentatively reads TRBD1 or TRBD2 (5 bases each). The CDR3 length is 14 residues. CDR1 SEHNR and CDR2 FQNEAQ come from the germline V gene (reference sequence). CDR3 sequence (DNA): TGTGCCAGCAGCTCACCGGGACCTCAAGAGACCCAATACTTC. It codes for CASSSPGPQETQYF. The variable domain in full, with the rest retrieved from reference TRBV7-9 and TRBJ2-5, is DTGVSQNPRHKITKRGQNVTFRCDPISEHNRLYWYRQTLGQGPEFLTYFQNEAQLEKSRLLSDRFSAERPKGSFSTLEIQRTEQGDSAMYLCASSSPGPQETQYFGPGTRLLVL.

The chain recombines TRBV5-1 with TRBJ1-6; D not certain. Trimming pared 3 bases from V and 0 bases from J, leaving 10 bases between. Germline V gene lookup returns CDR1 SGHRS and CDR2 YFSETQ. The CDR3 has 16 amino acids. CDR3 region: CASSYSMSSYNSPLHF. CDR3 nucleotides: TGCGCCAGCAGCTACAGTATGAGCTCCTATAATTCACCCCTCCACTTT.

This clonotype was seen ten or more times. The chain has TRBV6-1 and TRBJ1-2, with D possibly matching TRBD1 (6 bases). Between the trimmed V and J ends, which lost 6 bases and 2 bases, there was a span of 13 bases. This CDR3 is built from 14 residues. Germline lookup yields CDR1 MNHNS and CDR2 SASEGT. CDR3 bases: TGTGCCAGCAGCCGGGACAAGTGGAACTATGGCTACACCTTC. Amino acid sequence: CASSRDKWNYGYTF.

This clonotype was detected ten times or more. The CDR3 region is CASSEGQTTEAFF. The CDR3 DNA is TGTGCCAGCAGTGAAGGGCAGACCACTGAAGCTTTCTTT. V and J are TRBV6-4 and TRBJ1-1; D is unresolved. Germline lookup yields CDR1 MRHNA and CDR2 SNTAGT. The CDR3 length is 13 residues. V was clipped by 3 bases and J by 4 bases, with 9 bases between them.

This clonotype is classed as large. The V and J genes are TRBV4-2 and TRBJ2-3; D is ambiguous. The CDR3 has 15 residues. V was shortened by 1 base and J by 0 bases, with 8 bases between the two germline ends. Germline lookup yields CDR1 LGHNA and CDR2 YNFKEQ. The CDR3 reads CASSQGQPSTDTQYF. The CDR3 region has the DNA TGTGCCAGCAGCCAAGGACAACCTAGCACAGATACGCAGTATTTT.

This clonotype was observed at least ten times. J is TRBJ2-1 and V is TRBV7-9; D unclear. Trimming stripped 0 bases from V and 6 bases from J, with 9 bases between. This CDR3 contains 14 residues. CDR1 SEHNR and CDR2 FQNEAQ come from the germline V gene (reference sequence). The CDR3 sequence: CASSLAGGGNEQFF. CDR3 bases: TGTGCCAGCAGCTTAGCCGGCGGTGGCAATGAGCAGTTCTTC.

This clonotype was seen ten or more times. This sequence joins TRBV6-2 or TRBV6-3 and TRBJ1-5; TRBD1 matches at 8 bases. In germline, CDR1 is MNHEY, CDR2 SVGEGT. The CDR3 is 14 amino acids. After removal of 7 bases from V and 7 bases from J, the junction contained 9 bases not matched to a gene. CDR3 amino acids: CASIPGQGGQPQHF. The DNA of the CDR3 is TGTGCCAGCATTCCAGGACAGGGTGGCCAGCCCCAGCATTTT.

Of note for this clonotype: Germline and junction disagree at one end, which may indicate a read error. V gene TRBV5-1 combines with J gene TRBJ2-1; the D gene is possibly TRBD2 (5 bases). The CDR3 extends over 15 amino acids. Per germline, CDR1 SGHRS and CDR2 YFSETQ. CDR3 DNA: TGCGCCAGCAGCTTGGGGGAGAGCTCCTACAATGGGCAGTTCTTC. Its translation is CASSLGESSYNGQFF.

This clonotype was detected only a few times. The chain joins TRBV6-2 or TRBV6-3 to TRBJ2-3; D is unclear. CDR3 length equals 14 residues. The germline CDR1 and CDR2 sequences are MNHEY and SVGEGT. The ends were cut back, 6 bases at V and 11 bases at J, with 21 bases in the middle. The CDR3 nucleotides read TGTGCCAGCAGCCCCCTTATCTCCTACAATGAGCAGTATTTT. It is translated as CASSPLISYNEQYF.

The J gene is TRBJ1-1, the V gene TRBV6-2 or TRBV6-3, with a possible D match to TRBD1 (6 bases). Germline lookup yields CDR1 MNHEY and CDR2 SVGEGT. The CDR3 spans 12 residues. V was shortened by 4 bases and J by 4 bases, with 7 bases between the two germline ends. CDR3 sequence: CASSFRGTEAFF. CDR3 nucleotides: TGTGCCAGCAGTTTCAGGGGCACTGAAGCTTTCTTT.

The J gene is TRBJ2-2, the V gene TRBV7-9, with D uncertain. There are 12 residues in the CDR3. Germline CDR1 reads SEHNR; CDR2 reads FQNEAQ (reference sequence). V was trimmed by 3 bases and J by 8 bases, leaving 7 bases between them. CDR3 loop: CASSFRRGELFF. CDR3 bases: TGTGCCAGCAGCTTTCGAAGGGGGGAGCTGTTTTTT.

As regards this clonotype: At one end the junction does not follow the germline gene, possibly because of a read error. CDR3 sequence (DNA): TGTGCCAGCAGCTTGGGGCGGAGCCTCTATGGCTACGCCTTC. Translated, it gives CASSLGRSLYGYAF. The rearrangement joins TRBV5-4 to TRBJ1-2, with D uncertain. Germline V gene lookup returns CDR1 SGHNT and CDR2 YYREEE (reference sequence). There are 14 residues in the CDR3. Combining the CDR3 with reference TRBV5-4 and TRBJ1-2 gives the whole variable domain ETGVTQSPTHLIKTRGQQVTLRCSSQSGHNTVSWYQQALGQGPQFIFQYYREEENGRGNFPPRFSGLQFPNYSSELNVNALELDDSALYLCASSLGRSLYGYAFGSGTRLTVV.

Only a few counts were recorded for this clonotype. The V call is TRBV12-3 or TRBV12-4, the J call TRBJ2-7; D not certain. The CDR3 is 13 amino acids. V was trimmed by 7 bases and J by 4 bases, leaving 14 bases between them. CDR3 protein: CASTVTVGYEQYF. The DNA of the CDR3 is TGTGCCAGCACCGTGACGGTGGGATACGAGCAGTACTTC.

The chain links TRBV18 to TRBJ1-5; D is perhaps TRBD1 (5 bases). Germline CDR1 KGHSH, CDR2 LQKENI. The CDR3 runs to 13 residues. Between the trimmed V and J ends, which lost 6 bases and 10 bases, there was a span of 16 bases. CDR3 in amino acids: CASSFGSRDPQHF. The CDR3 nucleotides are TGTGCCAGCTCCTTTGGGTCCAGGGACCCCCAGCATTTT.

Turning to this clonotype: Given a much more abundant clone one base away, this may be a read error. The chain links TRBV7-9 to TRBJ2-7; the match to TRBD1 covers 10 bases. Looked up from germline, CDR1 is SEHNR and CDR2 is FQNEAQ (reference sequence). This CDR3 region has 14 residues. The CDR3 is CTSIGTGDVYEQYF. The CDR3 region has the DNA TGTACCAGCATTGGGACAGGGGACGTCTACGAGCAGTACTTC. Full variable domain (missing parts from reference TRBV7-9 and TRBJ2-7): DTGVSQNPRHKITKRGQNVTFRCDPISEHNRLYWYRQTLGQGPEFLTYFQNEAQLEKSRLLSDRFSAERPKGSFSTLEIQRTEQGDSAMYLCTSIGTGDVYEQYFGPGTRLTVT.

This clonotype was counted only a few times. This rearrangement joins TRBV10-3 to TRBJ2-7; D unresolved. Germline CDR1 ENHRY, CDR2 SYGVKD. The CDR3 is 15 amino acids. V gave up 4 bases and J gave up 4 bases, with 17 bases separating them. CDR3 in amino acids: CAISGVLDPTYEQYF. CDR3 nucleotides: TGTGCCATCAGTGGCGTCCTCGACCCAACGTACGAGCAGTACTTC.

This clonotype was seen a few times. This chain joins TRBV7-9 and TRBJ2-2; TRBD2 aligns across 12 bases. J gave up 1 base and V 5 bases, and 5 bases lay outside the gene matches. The CDR3 loop spans 17 amino acids. The V gene's germline CDR1 is SEHNR and CDR2 FQNEAQ (reference sequence). The CDR3 region is CASSPLLAGGNTGELFF. The DNA of the CDR3 is TGTGCCAGCAGCCCTCTACTAGCGGGAGGGAACACCGGGGAGCTGTTTTTT.

The sample holds many counts of this clonotype. The junction and the germline gene differ at one end; a read error may be behind it. The chain links TRBV7-2 to TRBJ2-5; D gene uncertain. Germline V gene data show CDR1 as SGHTA and CDR2 as FQGNSA. CDR3 size: 13 residues. The CDR3 is CASRLIDHETQYF. The CDR3 DNA sequence: TGTGCCAGCAGGCTTATCGACCACGAGACCCAGTACTTC. Variable domain in full (rest from reference TRBV7-2 and TRBJ2-5): GAGVSQSPSNKVTEKGKDVELRCDPISGHTALYWYRQSLGQGLEFLIYFQGNSAPDKSGLPSDRFSAERTGGSVSTLTIQRTQQEDSAVYLCASRLIDHETQYFGPGTRLLVL.

Note on this clonotype: With a much larger clone just one base away, this may be a read error. The chain uses TRBV5-1 and TRBJ2-7; D gene uncertain. V shed 3 bases and J shed 0 bases, with 10 bases lying between them. Germline V CDR1 and CDR2: SGHRS, YFSETQ. CDR3 size: 14 residues. CDR3 coding DNA: TGCGCCAGCAGCTGGGCCCACGGCTCCTACGAGCAGTACTTC. This sequence encodes CASSWAHGSYEQYF.

With respect to this clonotype: With a much larger clone just one base away, this may be a read error. This chain connects TRBV7-9 to TRBJ1-2; D is undetermined. The CDR3 consists of 15 residues. Looked up from germline, CDR1 is SEHNR and CDR2 is FQNEAQ (reference sequence). DNA for the CDR3: TGTGCCGGCAGCTTACCCTTGGAAGCGGGGTTAGGCTACACCTTC. Its translation is CAGSLPLEAGLGYTF. The full variable domain, with the rest looked up from reference TRBV7-9 and TRBJ1-2, is DTGVSQNPRHKITKRGQNVTFRCDPISEHNRLYWYRQTLGQGPEFLTYFQNEAQLEKSRLLSDRFSAERPKGSFSTLEIQRTEQGDSAMYLCAGSLPLEAGLGYTFGSGTRLTVV.

V and J are TRBV30 and TRBJ2-7; TRBD1 aligns across 8 bases. Trimming at V came to 4 bases and at J to 4 bases, leaving 12 bases not matched to a gene. From germline, CDR1 is GTSNPN and CDR2 SVGIG (reference sequence). This CDR3 comprises 15 residues. The CDR3 loop reads CAWTLKTDRAYEQYF. The CDR3 coding sequence is TGTGCCTGGACTTTGAAGACGGACAGGGCTTACGAGCAGTACTTC.

About this clonotype: A much larger clone lies a single base off, so this may be a read error. As the CDR3 is not closed by the conserved phenylalanine or tryptophan, this likely results from a read error. This chain joins TRBV20-1 and TRBJ2-7, with no clear D. Germline V gene sequence: CDR1 DFQATT, CDR2 SNEGSKA (reference sequence). The ends were cut back, 5 bases at V and 6 bases at J, with 23 bases in the middle. The CDR3 is 15 residues long. This chain's CDR3 is CSARSTTEAPSEQYI. The CDR3 bases are TGCAGTGCTCGAAGTACAACAGAAGCCCCCTCCGAGCAGTACATC.

V is TRBV4-2 and J is TRBJ2-7; 7 nucleotides match TRBD1. CDR1 LGHNA and CDR2 YNFKEQ come from the germline V gene. V shed 3 bases, J shed 5 bases, and the junction held 10 bases outside the gene matches. The CDR3 spans 15 residues. This CDR3 is CASSQGQFLNDEQYF. The CDR3 DNA follows: TGTGCCAGCAGCCAGGGACAGTTTCTAAATGACGAGCAGTACTTC.

This clonotype has only a few counts. This chain links TRBV4-3 with TRBJ2-7; TRBD1 is a possible D gene (6 bases). The CDR3 length is 15 residues. V lost 0 bases and J lost 2, with 11 bases in between. Germline V gene sequence: CDR1 LGHNA, CDR2 YSLEER. This CDR3 is CASSQEGTNTYEQYV. CDR3 sequence (DNA): TGCGCCAGCAGCCAAGAAGGGACAAATACCTACGAGCAGTACGTC.

This clonotype was seen ten or more times. The V gene is TRBV20-1, the J gene TRBJ2-7; no firm D call. V was pared by 6 bases and J by 0 bases, with 9 bases between. In germline, CDR1 is DFQATT, CDR2 SNEGSKA (reference sequence). The CDR3 length is 12 residues. The CDR3, as DNA: TGCAGTGCCTTGGTGGCCTCCTACGAGCAGTACTTC. Amino acid sequence: CSALVASYEQYF.

As to this clonotype: Likely a read error: the CDR3 ends without its conserved phenylalanine or tryptophan. The chain is built from TRBV6-1 and TRBJ2-7; D is uncertain. This CDR3 comprises 15 residues. V was shortened by 2 bases and J by 0 bases, with 11 bases between the two germline ends. Germline V gene lookup returns CDR1 MNHNS and CDR2 SASEGT. CDR3 loop: CASSELLCCSYEQYI. DNA of the CDR3: TGTGCCAGCAGTGAACTATTATGCTGCTCCTACGAGCAGTACATC.